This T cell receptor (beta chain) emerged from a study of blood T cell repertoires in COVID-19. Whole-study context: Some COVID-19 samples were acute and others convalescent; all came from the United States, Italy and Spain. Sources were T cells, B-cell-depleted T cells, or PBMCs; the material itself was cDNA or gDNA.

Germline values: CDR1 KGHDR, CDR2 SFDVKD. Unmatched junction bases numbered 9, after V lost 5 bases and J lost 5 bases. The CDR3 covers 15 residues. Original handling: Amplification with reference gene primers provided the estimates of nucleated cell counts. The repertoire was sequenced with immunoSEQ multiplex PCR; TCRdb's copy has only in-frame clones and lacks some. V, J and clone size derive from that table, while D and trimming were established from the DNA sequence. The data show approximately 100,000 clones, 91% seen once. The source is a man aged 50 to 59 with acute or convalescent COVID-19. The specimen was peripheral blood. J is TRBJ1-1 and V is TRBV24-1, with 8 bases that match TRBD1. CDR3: CATSGLTGDVTEAFF. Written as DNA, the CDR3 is TGTGCCACCAGTGGGTTGACAGGGGATGTAACTGAAGCTTTCTTT.